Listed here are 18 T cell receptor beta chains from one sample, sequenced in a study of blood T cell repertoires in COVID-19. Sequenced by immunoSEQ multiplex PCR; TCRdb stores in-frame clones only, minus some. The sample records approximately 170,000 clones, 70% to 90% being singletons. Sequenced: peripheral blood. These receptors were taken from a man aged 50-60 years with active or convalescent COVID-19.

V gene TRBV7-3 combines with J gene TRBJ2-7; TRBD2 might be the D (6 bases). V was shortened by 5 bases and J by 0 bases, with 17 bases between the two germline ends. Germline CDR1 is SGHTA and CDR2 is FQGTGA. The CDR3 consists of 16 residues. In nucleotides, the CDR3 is TGTGCCAGCAGCCCGGACGGAGCGGGTACCTCCTACGAGCAGTACTTC. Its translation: CASSPDGAGTSYEQYF.

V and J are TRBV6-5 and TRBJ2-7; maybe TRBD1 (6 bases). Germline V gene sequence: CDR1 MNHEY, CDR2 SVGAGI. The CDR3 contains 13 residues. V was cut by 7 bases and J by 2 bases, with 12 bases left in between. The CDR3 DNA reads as TGTGCCAGCACCCCGGGACAAGCCTACGAGCAGTACTTC. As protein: CASTPGQAYEQYF.

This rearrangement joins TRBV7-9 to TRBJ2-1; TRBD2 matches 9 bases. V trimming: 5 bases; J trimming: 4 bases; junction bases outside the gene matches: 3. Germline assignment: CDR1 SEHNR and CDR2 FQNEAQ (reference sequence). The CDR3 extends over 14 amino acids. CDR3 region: CASSLTSGYNEQFF. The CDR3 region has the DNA TGTGCCAGCAGCCTGACTAGCGGTTACAATGAGCAGTTCTTC.

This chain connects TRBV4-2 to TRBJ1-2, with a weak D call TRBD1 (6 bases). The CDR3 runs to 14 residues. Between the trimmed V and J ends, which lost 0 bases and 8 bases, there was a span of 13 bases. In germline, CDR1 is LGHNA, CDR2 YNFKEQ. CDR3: CASSQDPDSGGYTF. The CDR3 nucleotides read TGTGCCAGCAGCCAAGACCCGGACAGCGGCGGCTACACCTTC.

The CDR3 loop is CASSQDSASGSYEQFF. The CDR3 bases are TGTGCCAGCAGCCAAGATTCGGCTAGCGGGAGCTATGAGCAGTTCTTC. This chain uses TRBV4-2 with TRBJ2-1, with TRBD2 matching over 10 bases. The CDR3 contains 16 residues. Trimming cost V 0 bases and J 8 bases; bases outside gene matches: 7. Germline CDR1 is LGHNA and CDR2 is YNFKEQ.

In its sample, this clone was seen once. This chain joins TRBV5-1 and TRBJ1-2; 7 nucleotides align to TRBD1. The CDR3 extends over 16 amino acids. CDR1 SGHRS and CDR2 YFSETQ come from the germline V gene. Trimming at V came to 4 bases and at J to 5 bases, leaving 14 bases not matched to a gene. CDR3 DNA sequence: TGCGCCAGCAGCGCCGGACAGGCCGCCTCCACTTATGGCTACACCTTC. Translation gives CASSAGQAASTYGYTF. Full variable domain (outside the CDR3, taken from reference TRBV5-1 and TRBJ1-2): KAGVTQTPRYLIKTRGQQVTLSCSPISGHRSVSWYQQTPGQGLQFLFEYFSETQRNKGNFPGRFSGRQFSNSRSEMNVSTLELGDSALYLCASSAGQAASTYGYTFGSGTRLTVV.

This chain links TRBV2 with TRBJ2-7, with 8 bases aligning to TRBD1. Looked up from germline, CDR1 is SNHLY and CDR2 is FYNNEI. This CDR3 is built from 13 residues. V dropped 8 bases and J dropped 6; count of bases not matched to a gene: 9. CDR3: CASLEDRVGEQYF. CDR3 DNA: TGTGCCAGCCTCGAGGACAGGGTTGGCGAGCAGTACTTC.

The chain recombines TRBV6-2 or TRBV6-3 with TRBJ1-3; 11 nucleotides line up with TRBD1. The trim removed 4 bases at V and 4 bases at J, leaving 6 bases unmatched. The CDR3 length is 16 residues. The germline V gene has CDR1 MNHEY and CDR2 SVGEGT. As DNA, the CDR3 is TGTGCCAGCAGTTTCCGGACAGGGGGCGAAGGAAACACCATATATTTT. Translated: CASSFRTGGEGNTIYF.

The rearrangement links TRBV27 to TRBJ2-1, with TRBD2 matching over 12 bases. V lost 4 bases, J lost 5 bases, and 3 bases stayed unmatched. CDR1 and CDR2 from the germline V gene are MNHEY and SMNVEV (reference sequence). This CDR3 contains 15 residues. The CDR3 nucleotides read TGTGCCAGCAGTTCGCTAGCGGGGGGGCACAATGAGCAGTTCTTC. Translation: CASSSLAGGHNEQFF.

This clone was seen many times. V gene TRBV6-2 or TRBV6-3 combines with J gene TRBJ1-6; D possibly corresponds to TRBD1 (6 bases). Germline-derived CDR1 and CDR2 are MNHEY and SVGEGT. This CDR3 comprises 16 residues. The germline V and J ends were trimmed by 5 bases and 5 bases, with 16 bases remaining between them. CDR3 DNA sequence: TGTGCCAGCAGTCCAAGTAGAGGGGGAGATAATTCACCCCTCCACTTT. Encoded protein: CASSPSRGGDNSPLHF.

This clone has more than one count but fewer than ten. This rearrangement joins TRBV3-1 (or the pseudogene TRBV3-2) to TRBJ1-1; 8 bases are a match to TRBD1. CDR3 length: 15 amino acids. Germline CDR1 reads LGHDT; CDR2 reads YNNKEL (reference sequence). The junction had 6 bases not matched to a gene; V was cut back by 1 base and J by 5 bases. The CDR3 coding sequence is TGTGCCAGCAGCCAAGGGACAGGGAGAAGGACTGAAGCTTTCTTT. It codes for CASSQGTGRRTEAFF.

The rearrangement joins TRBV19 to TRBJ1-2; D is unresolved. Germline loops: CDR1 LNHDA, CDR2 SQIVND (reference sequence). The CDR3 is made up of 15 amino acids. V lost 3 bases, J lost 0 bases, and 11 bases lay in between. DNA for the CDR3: TGTGCCAGTAGTATGTCTATAGTTGCTAACTATGGCTACACCTTC. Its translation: CASSMSIVANYGYTF.

Here the CDR3 reads CASSRGNLNQPQHF. The CDR3 region has the DNA TGTGCCAGCAGTAGAGGGAATCTTAATCAGCCCCAGCATTTT. The V call is TRBV6-2 or TRBV6-3, the J call TRBJ1-5; D not certain. The V end was cut by 5 bases, the J end by 4 bases, with 12 bases between. The germline V gene has CDR1 MNHEY and CDR2 SVGEGT. CDR3 length: 14 residues.

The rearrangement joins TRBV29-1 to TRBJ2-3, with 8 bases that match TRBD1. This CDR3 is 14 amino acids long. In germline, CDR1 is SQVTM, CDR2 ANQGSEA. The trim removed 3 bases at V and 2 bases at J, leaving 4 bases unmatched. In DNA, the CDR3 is TGCAGCGTTGATATACAGGGGGACACAGATACGCAGTATTTT. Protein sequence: CSVDIQGDTDTQYF.

The CDR3 DNA reads as TGTGCCAGCAGCCCCCAGGGAACCACCGGGGAGCTGTTTTTT. This gives the protein CASSPQGTTGELFF. The chain uses TRBV7-3 and TRBJ2-2; D is perhaps TRBD1 (5 bases). Germline CDR1 reads SGHTA; CDR2 reads FQGTGA. The V end was cut by 5 bases, the J end by 4 bases, with 11 bases between. This CDR3 has 14 residues.

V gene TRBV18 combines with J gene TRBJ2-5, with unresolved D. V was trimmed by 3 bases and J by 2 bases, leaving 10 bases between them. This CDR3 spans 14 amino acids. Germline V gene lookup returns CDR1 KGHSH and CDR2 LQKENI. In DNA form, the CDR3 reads TGTGCCAGCTCACCTAATTTGGCTCAAGAGACCCAGTACTTC. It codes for CASSPNLAQETQYF.

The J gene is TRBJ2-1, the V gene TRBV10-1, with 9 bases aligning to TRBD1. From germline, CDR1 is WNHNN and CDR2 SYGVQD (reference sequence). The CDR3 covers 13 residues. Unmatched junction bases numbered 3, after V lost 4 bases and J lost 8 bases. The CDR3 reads CASSVQGAYEQFF. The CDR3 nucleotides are TGCGCCAGCAGTGTACAGGGGGCCTATGAGCAGTTCTTC.

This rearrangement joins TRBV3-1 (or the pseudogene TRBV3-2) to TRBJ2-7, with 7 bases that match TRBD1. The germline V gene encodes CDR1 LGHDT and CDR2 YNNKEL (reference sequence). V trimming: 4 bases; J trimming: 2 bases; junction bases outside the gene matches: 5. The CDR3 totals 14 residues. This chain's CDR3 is CASSPTGQTYEQYF. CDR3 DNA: TGTGCCAGCAGCCCGACAGGGCAAACCTACGAGCAGTACTTC.